This passage covers 24 T cell receptor beta chains from one sample sequenced in a study of response to subunit inactivated influenza vaccine. Each CDR3 protein gets one entry after TCRdb re-called the RT-PCR reads with MiXCR. Altogether about 500,000 distinct CDR3 sequences are present, approximately 16% being singletons, with the ten largest covering 3%. The specimen comprised CD4+ T cells sorted from PBMCs, sampled around 2 years after vaccination. The receptors stem from a man between 50 and 69 years old who received an inactivated influenza vaccine.

V usage is TRBV5-1 and J usage is TRBJ2-7, with D perhaps matching TRBD1 (5 bases). Germline CDR1 is SGHRS and CDR2 is YFSETQ. V lost 0 bases, J lost 2 bases, and 12 bases lay in between. The CDR3 is made up of 15 amino acids. The CDR3 reads CASSLDLQGPYEQYF. CDR3 nucleotides: TGCGCCAGCAGCTTGGACTTGCAGGGCCCCTACGAGCAGTACTTC.

The chain is built from TRBV7-8 and TRBJ2-2; 7 positions agree with TRBD2. V shed 4 bases and J 5 bases; nucleotides not matched to a gene: 10. Germline loops: CDR1 SGHVS, CDR2 FQNEAQ. CDR3 size: 16 residues. The CDR3 nucleotides read TGTGCCAGCAGCTACGCTGGCGGGAGTTCTACCGGGGAGCTGTTTTTT. Encoded protein: CASSYAGGSSTGELFF.

This clonotype was seen a few times. The gene calls are TRBV7-2 and TRBJ1-2; weak D call: TRBD1 (5 bases). The CDR3 contains 13 residues. Trimming removed 6 bases from V and 5 bases from J, with 13 bases in between. CDR1 and CDR2 from the germline V gene are SGHTA and FQGNSA. The CDR3 DNA follows: TGTGCCAGCAGTTTTGACAGCCAATATGGCTACACCTTC. It yields the protein CASSFDSQYGYTF.

In its sample, this clonotype was seen a few times. The V gene is TRBV4-2, the J gene TRBJ1-2, with a possible D match to TRBD1 (6 bases). CDR3 size: 16 residues. V lost 1 base and J 7 bases, leaving 19 bases between the germline ends. Germline values: CDR1 LGHNA, CDR2 YNFKEQ. The CDR3 DNA sequence: TGTGCCAGCAGCCAAGTTGCCTGGGGGGCGGGTAGTGGCTACACCTTC. It is translated as CASSQVAWGAGSGYTF.

This rearrangement joins TRBV7-9 to TRBJ1-1; TRBD1 agrees at 8 bases. Looked up from germline, CDR1 is SEHNR and CDR2 is FQNEAQ (reference sequence). Trimming at V came to 4 bases and at J to 14 bases, leaving 15 bases not matched to a gene. The length of the CDR3 is 14 residues. The CDR3 region has the DNA TGTGCCAGCAGCTCACTCCGGGACAGGAAAAAGGAATTCTTT. Its protein is CASSSLRDRKKEFF.

The chain links TRBV11-2 to TRBJ1-4, with a tentative D call TRBD1 (5 bases). Germline CDR1 and CDR2: SGHAT and FQNNGV. Trimming cost V 1 base and J 7 bases, with 13 bases left between them. This CDR3 spans 15 amino acids. CDR3 in DNA: TGTGCCAGCAGCTTAGCGGGGGTGTTAGGTGAAAAACTGTTTTTT. The encoded protein is CASSLAGVLGEKLFF.

Only a few counts were recorded for this clonotype. The gene calls are TRBV9 and TRBJ2-3; 16 bases are shared with TRBD2. Germline V gives CDR1 SGDLS, CDR2 YYNGEE. The CDR3 is 17 residues long. J lost 6 bases, V lost 0 bases, and 4 bases had no gene match. The chain's CDR3 is CASSVEGLAGGPDTQYF. DNA of the CDR3: TGTGCCAGCAGCGTAGAGGGACTAGCGGGGGGGCCGGATACGCAGTATTTT.

This clonotype has a handful of counts. The rearrangement joins TRBV7-2 to TRBJ1-2; 7 bases fit TRBD1. J was trimmed by 8 bases and V by 5 bases; bases with no gene match: 11. Germline V gene sequence: CDR1 SGHTA, CDR2 FQGNSA. This CDR3 has 14 residues. CDR3 sequence reads: CASSPWTGVSGYTF. The CDR3 bases are TGTGCCAGCAGCCCCTGGACAGGTGTGTCAGGCTACACCTTC.

This clonotype showed up just a few times. This chain uses TRBV24-1 with TRBJ1-5; a possible D gene is TRBD1 (6 bases). Between the trimmed V and J ends, which lost 3 bases and 3 bases, there was a span of 11 bases. This CDR3 comprises 15 residues. Germline V gene sequence: CDR1 KGHDR, CDR2 SFDVKD. In DNA form, the CDR3 reads TGTGCCACCAGTGATCCCGGACAGCCCAATCAGCCCCAGCATTTT. Translation gives CATSDPGQPNQPQHF.

A single count supports this clonotype. This rearrangement joins TRBV20-1 to TRBJ1-4, with D uncertain. Trimming left V 2 bases short and J 8 bases short, with 9 bases between. CDR3 length: 12 residues. Germline-derived CDR1 and CDR2 are DFQATT and SNEGSKA (reference sequence). The DNA for the CDR3 is TGCAGTGCTAGACAAAACACGGAAAAACTGTTTTTT. Translating gives CSARQNTEKLFF.

The chain combines TRBV11-2 with TRBJ1-4, with TRBD1 matching over 10 bases. V lost 7 bases and J lost 8; bases outside the gene matches: 10. The V gene's germline CDR1 is SGHAT and CDR2 FQNNGV. This CDR3 spans 15 amino acids. The CDR3 bases are TGTGCCAGCACCCAAAGGACAGGGGGTAACGAAAAACTGTTTTTT. Its protein product is CASTQRTGGNEKLFF.

This clonotype was detected many times. The chain joins TRBV27 to TRBJ2-1; the D call may be TRBD1 or TRBD2 (5 bases each). The CDR3 is 17 residues long. Germline V gene sequence: CDR1 MNHEY, CDR2 SMNVEV (reference sequence). V lost 6 bases, J lost 0 bases, and 18 bases lay in between. In DNA form, the CDR3 reads TGTGCCAGCAGCTTGTCCGGGGCCATCCGCTCCTACAATGAGCAGTTCTTC. Its translation: CASSLSGAIRSYNEQFF.

This clonotype occurred a few times. The chain uses TRBV6-1 and TRBJ2-3; weak D call: TRBD2 (5 bases). Trimming removed 6 bases at V and 4 bases at J, with 23 bases between. The length of the CDR3 is 17 residues. The germline CDR1 and CDR2 sequences are MNHNS and SASEGT. This CDR3 is CASSKTTQTTVPDTQYF. The CDR3 DNA sequence: TGTGCCAGCAGCAAAACCACGCAGACTACTGTACCAGATACGCAGTATTTT.

This clonotype occurred many times. This chain links TRBV29-1 with TRBJ2-1; D is uncertain. Trimming removed 4 bases at V and 0 bases at J, with 7 bases between. Germline loops: CDR1 SQVTM, CDR2 ANQGSEA. The CDR3 totals 13 residues. CDR3 sequence: CSVGRSSYNEQFF. In DNA, the CDR3 is TGCAGCGTTGGACGAAGCTCCTACAATGAGCAGTTCTTC.

The J gene is TRBJ2-7, the V gene TRBV2; D ambiguous. The V gene lost 6 bases and the J gene lost 5 bases, with 14 bases spanning the gap. The germline V gene has CDR1 SNHLY and CDR2 FYNNEI. CDR3 length: 13 amino acids. In DNA, the CDR3 is TGTGCCAGCAGAGCCCTAACGTTCAACGAGCAGTACTTC. This encodes CASRALTFNEQYF.

This chain connects TRBV10-3 to TRBJ1-1; D not certain. The germline CDR1 and CDR2 sequences are ENHRY and SYGVKD. The V end was cut by 0 bases, the J end by 4 bases, with 3 bases between. The CDR3 is 12 amino acids. The CDR3, as DNA: TGTGCCATCAGTGAGTCGTTCACTGAAGCTTTCTTT. This codes for CAISESFTEAFF.

This clonotype was recorded a few times. The V call is TRBV28, the J call TRBJ2-3, with TRBD2 matching over 11 bases. Germline V CDR1 and CDR2: MDHEN, SYDVKM. This CDR3 contains 15 residues. V was clipped by 6 bases and J by 3 bases; unmatched bases: 5. The CDR3 sequence: CASRTGLAETDTQYF. CDR3 nucleotide sequence: TGTGCCAGCAGAACGGGACTAGCGGAGACAGATACGCAGTATTTT.

The table lists this clonotype with a count of one. The chain joins TRBV7-9 to TRBJ2-7, with D maybe TRBD2 (6 bases). CDR1 SEHNR and CDR2 FQNEAQ come from the germline V gene (reference sequence). CDR3 length equals 14 residues. V was trimmed by 3 bases and J by 3 bases, leaving 12 bases between them. The CDR3 spells CASSLAGTYYEQYF. CDR3 DNA: TGTGCCAGCAGCTTGGCCGGGACTTACTACGAGCAGTACTTC.

This clonotype appeared many times. The chain has TRBV29-1 and TRBJ2-7, with D tentatively TRBD2 (5 bases). Germline loops: CDR1 SQVTM, CDR2 ANQGSEA. The V and J ends lost 3 bases and 9 bases respectively, with 18 bases between them. CDR3 size: 13 residues. This chain's CDR3 is CSVDGLAGGVQYF. Here the CDR3 DNA reads TGCAGCGTTGATGGGCTAGCCGGAGGCGTGCAGTACTTC.

In this sample, this clonotype turned up a few times. The chain recombines TRBV7-6 with TRBJ2-7; a possible D gene is TRBD1 (6 bases). This CDR3 has 13 amino acids. In germline, CDR1 is SGHVS, CDR2 FNYEAQ. V was cut by 1 base and J by 7 bases, with 11 bases left in between. The CDR3 protein is CASSLGSGEEQYF. The CDR3 nucleotides are TGTGCCAGCAGCTTAGGATCAGGGGAAGAGCAGTACTTC.

This clonotype has just a few counts. The V call is TRBV3-1, the J call TRBJ2-2; D ambiguous. CDR1 LGHDT and CDR2 YNNKEL come from the germline V gene (reference sequence). There are 15 residues in the CDR3. The V end lost 2 bases, the J end lost 5 bases, and 12 bases lay between the germline ends. CDR3 protein: CASSQNGVGTGELFF. CDR3 nucleotides: TGTGCCAGCAGCCAAAACGGAGTAGGGACCGGGGAGCTGTTTTTT.

This clonotype appeared a few times. The chain couples TRBV11-1 to TRBJ2-7, with no clear D. The germline gives CDR1 SGHAT, CDR2 FQDESV (reference sequence). V lost 5 bases to trimming and J lost 3 bases, with 11 bases between them. The CDR3 loop spans 13 amino acids. The chain's CDR3 is CASSTTDGYEQYF. The CDR3 nucleotides read TGTGCCAGCAGCACAACTGACGGCTACGAGCAGTACTTC.

This clonotype was found a few times. The rearrangement joins TRBV6-1 to TRBJ1-2, with D perhaps TRBD1 (6 bases). V lost 7 bases and J 6 bases, leaving 12 bases between the germline ends. Germline loops: CDR1 MNHNS, CDR2 SASEGT. The CDR3 is 12 residues long. This CDR3 is CASTNRGHGYTF. DNA for the CDR3: TGTGCCAGCACGAATCGGGGGCATGGCTACACCTTC.

This chain connects TRBV5-5 to TRBJ2-3; maybe TRBD1 (6 bases). The CDR3 contains 15 residues. V dropped 0 bases and J dropped 4 bases, with 12 bases sitting between them. CDR1 is SGHKS, CDR2 YYEKEE, per germline (reference sequence). DNA for the CDR3: TGTGCCAGCAGCTTGGGGGGGCGGAACTCAGATACGCAGTATTTT. Translating it yields CASSLGGRNSDTQYF.